This T cell receptor (beta chain) is from a study of cytomegalovirus exposure and HLA in healthy donors. The ends lost 5 bases at V and 7 bases at J; junction bases unmatched: 8. The CDR3 is 16 residues long. Germline V gives CDR1 SGHDT, CDR2 YYEEEE. Vbeta (60) and Jbeta (13) primers were used in the PCR. Here immunoSEQ multiplex PCR was the method, and the copy in TCRdb shows in-frame clones only, minus some. The sample shows 160,000 or so clones, 80% to 85% of them seen only once. Material for sequencing was PBMCs. The clonotype originates from a young man in good health and CMV-seronegative. The chain has TRBV5-6 and TRBJ2-4; 14 positions match TRBD2. CDR3 sequence (DNA): TGTGCCAGCAGGCCAGGACTAGCGGGAGGCAATAACATTCAGTACTTC. Protein: CASRPGLAGGNNIQYF.